This entry lists 17 T cell receptor beta chains sequenced from one sample in a study of regulatory T cells in long-lasting Graves disease. The time point denotes: newly diagnosed GD, antithyroid drugs for less than 3 months. Construction of the TCR library relied on RNA isolated from PBMCs. With iRepertoire HTBI primers and Arm-PCR of CDR3 regions, TCR beta libraries were built. TCRdb re-called the multiplex PCR reads with MiXCR, one entry per CDR3 protein. The sample gives some 340,000 distinct CDR3 sequences, 12% of which show up once; about 19% is in the top ten. This sample also belongs to another study, concerning T cells in Graves' hyperthyroidism and ophthalmopathy.

Sequencing used peripheral blood mononuclear cells (PBMCs), obtained at new diagnosis, from a patient treated with antithyroid drugs. Receptors were obtained from a woman aged 18-30 years with Graves disease.

This clonotype was counted many times. The chain employs TRBV20-1 and TRBJ2-1; 10 bases agree with TRBD2. V shed 1 base, J shed 2 bases, and the junction held 5 bases outside the gene matches. In germline, CDR1 is DFQATT, CDR2 SNEGSKA (reference sequence). This CDR3 is 16 amino acids long. DNA of the CDR3: TGCAGTGCTAGAGTTGAGCGGGGGGGCCCCTACAATGAGCAGTTCTTC. Protein product: CSARVERGGPYNEQFF.

The chain couples TRBV27 to TRBJ2-5; D is uncertain. The CDR3 is 16 amino acids. The V end was cut by 3 bases, the J end by 5 bases, with 19 bases between. The germline CDR1 and CDR2 sequences are MNHEY and SMNVEV (reference sequence). The CDR3 bases are TGTGCCAGCAGTTTCTCCGGGCCTCTCCCCCGGGAGACCCAGTACTTC. Encoded protein: CASSFSGPLPRETQYF.

This clonotype was counted at least ten times. V is TRBV6-1 and J is TRBJ2-1; D perhaps matches TRBD1 (6 bases). In germline, CDR1 is MNHNS, CDR2 SASEGT. The V gene lost 7 bases and the J gene lost 0 bases, with 13 bases spanning the gap. This CDR3 is 15 amino acids long. Written as DNA, the CDR3 is TGTGCCAGCATTATACAGGGCCCCTCCTACAATGAGCAGTTCTTC. Residues: CASIIQGPSYNEQFF.

The CDR3 region has the DNA TGCAGTGCTAGAGATCCGCTAGAAATCTCCTACAATGAGCAGTTCTTC. Amino acids: CSARDPLEISYNEQFF. The V and J genes are TRBV20-1 and TRBJ2-1; D call uncertain. The CDR3 covers 16 residues. Trimming left V 0 bases short and J 0 bases short, with 12 bases between. The germline V gene has CDR1 DFQATT and CDR2 SNEGSKA (reference sequence).

The table lists this clonotype with a few counts. The chain carries TRBV4-3 and TRBJ2-7; no firm D call. V was clipped by 2 bases and J by 3 bases, with 5 bases between them. In germline, CDR1 is LGHNA, CDR2 YSLEER. The CDR3 has 12 amino acids. CDR3 DNA: TGCGCCAGCAGCCAACCTTGCTACGAGCAGTACGTC. Translated, it gives CASSQPCYEQYV.

The chain employs TRBV6-2 or TRBV6-3 and TRBJ2-1, with 7 bases identical to TRBD2. J was trimmed by 9 bases and V by 9 bases; bases with no gene match: 5. Germline values: CDR1 MNHEY, CDR2 SVGEGT. The CDR3 contains 11 residues. Here the CDR3 DNA reads TGTGCCAGTCCTGGGGGGGGTGAGCAGTTCTTC. Translation: CASPGGGEQFF.

The V call is TRBV5-1, the J call TRBJ1-2; D gene ambiguous. This CDR3 is built from 13 residues. CDR1 is SGHRS, CDR2 YFSETQ, per germline. The ends were cut back, 1 base at V and 4 bases at J, with 8 bases in the middle. CDR3 protein: CASSLTQTYGYTF. Here the CDR3 DNA reads TGCGCCAGCAGCTTGACGCAGACCTATGGCTACACCTTC. The variable domain in full, completed from reference TRBV5-1 and TRBJ1-2, reads KAGVTQTPRYLIKTRGQQVTLSCSPISGHRSVSWYQQTPGQGLQFLFEYFSETQRNKGNFPGRFSGRQFSNSRSEMNVSTLELGDSALYLCASSLTQTYGYTFGSGTRLTVV.

The rearrangement links TRBV5-4 to TRBJ1-2; D unresolved. Germline assignment: CDR1 SGHNT and CDR2 YYREEE (reference sequence). The ends were cut back, 3 bases at V and 8 bases at J, with 17 bases in the middle. The CDR3 has 14 amino acids. CDR3 amino acids: CASSWPRASWGYTF. CDR3 nucleotides: TGTGCCAGCAGCTGGCCGAGGGCTTCTTGGGGCTACACCTTC.

This clonotype was recorded many times. The rearrangement links TRBV12-3 or TRBV12-4 to TRBJ2-5, with TRBD2 matching 12 bases. The J segment lost 5 bases and the V segment lost 6 bases, leaving 13 bases of the junction unmatched. The CDR3 length is 17 residues. The CDR3 spells CASSRGASGGALETQYF. The CDR3 region has the DNA TGTGCCAGCAGCCGCGGGGCTAGCGGGGGGGCCCTGGAGACCCAGTACTTC.

This clonotype showed up just a few times. The rearrangement uses TRBV20-1 and TRBJ2-5, with 7 bases matching TRBD2. J lost 4 bases, V lost 1 base, and 18 bases had no gene match. The V gene's germline CDR1 is DFQATT and CDR2 SNEGSKA (reference sequence). The CDR3 contains 18 residues. Here the CDR3 reads CSARVFATSVGSRETQYF. The CDR3 DNA is TGCAGTGCTAGAGTCTTTGCCACTAGCGTGGGTAGTAGAGAGACCCAGTACTTC.

The table lists this clonotype with many counts. This chain connects TRBV6-5 to TRBJ2-1; unclear D gene. Trimming pared 0 bases from V and 14 bases from J, leaving 14 bases between. Germline CDR1 MNHEY, CDR2 SVGAGI. The CDR3 has 13 residues. For the CDR3, the DNA is TGTGCCAGCAGTTACTCGTTCCAAACCAACAAGTTCTTC. It yields the protein CASSYSFQTNKFF.

The chain joins TRBV14 to TRBJ2-1; either TRBD1 or TRBD2 may fit D (5 bases each). Trimming removed 4 bases from V and 3 bases from J, with 10 bases in between. The CDR3 is made up of 14 amino acids. The germline gives CDR1 SGHDN, CDR2 FVKESK. The CDR3 nucleotides are TGTGCCAGCAGCCTAAGGGACGACTACAATGAGCAGTTCTTC. This translates into CASSLRDDYNEQFF.

This clonotype was recorded at least ten times. The chain is built from TRBV27 and TRBJ1-6; D is ambiguous. The germline V gene encodes CDR1 MNHEY and CDR2 SMNVEV (reference sequence). Trimming stripped 0 bases from V and 9 bases from J, with 12 bases between. The CDR3 is 15 residues long. The CDR3 region has the DNA TGTGCCAGCAGTTTATCCGTGAACTTACGTTCACCCCTCCACTTT. It translates to CASSLSVNLRSPLHF.

This clonotype was counted a few times. The gene calls are TRBV19 and TRBJ1-5; tentatively, D is TRBD1 (5 bases). Per germline, CDR1 LNHDA and CDR2 SQIVND (reference sequence). V was pared by 3 bases and J by 7 bases, with 22 bases between. The CDR3 contains 17 residues. Here the CDR3 DNA reads TGTGCCAGTAGTATGGTCCGGGGGAATTATAGGTCCCAGCCCCAGCATTTT. This sequence encodes CASSMVRGNYRSQPQHF.

The chain combines TRBV4-1 with TRBJ1-2, with D tentatively TRBD1 (5 bases). CDR1 MGHRA and CDR2 YSYEKL come from the germline V gene. Trimming cost V 0 bases and J 7 bases, with 12 bases left between them. The CDR3 is made up of 14 amino acids. The CDR3 nucleotides read TGCGCCAGCAGCCAAGATCTGACAGATAGTGGCTACACCTTC. Amino acids: CASSQDLTDSGYTF.

The genes are TRBV4-3 and TRBJ2-1; D is undetermined. Germline V gene sequence: CDR1 LGHNA, CDR2 YSLEER. The CDR3 is 13 residues long. V was pared by 1 base and J by 2 bases, with 3 bases between. CDR3 nucleotides: TGCGCCAGCAGCCAAGTCCCCTACAATGAGCAGTTCTTC. Its translation: CASSQVPYNEQFF.

This clonotype was seen repeatedly, ten times or more. This rearrangement joins TRBV12-3 or TRBV12-4 to TRBJ2-2, with D uncertain. V was cut by 2 bases and J by 7 bases, with 11 bases left in between. The CDR3 covers 14 residues. CDR3 DNA sequence: TGTGCCAGCAGTTTAAGGGTTTTCAGCGGGGAGCTGTTTTTT. It specifies CASSLRVFSGELFF.